This is a list of T cell receptor beta chains from one sample in a study of blood T cell repertoires in COVID-19. Sequencing was performed with immunoSEQ multiplex PCR; in TCRdb, only in-frame clones are kept and a portion is missing. The sample yields about 64,000 clones, approximately 90% seen once. The sequenced sample was peripheral blood. The receptors were sampled from a human donor in a cohort sampled during active COVID-19. Both conserved end residues are part of each CDR3. Each record gives: J gene, V gene, clone size, D gene, CDR3 DNA, CDR3 protein. D genes are given only for firm matches. The size field is filled for only some rows; it gives once, few, many or a size class.

j_call: TRBJ1-1; v_call: TRBV7-9; clone_size: -; d_call: -; cdr3_nt: TGTGCCAGCAGCTTAGGCCCTAAGAACACTGAAGCTTTCTTT; cdr3_aa: CASSLGPKNTEAFF
j_call: TRBJ2-5; v_call: TRBV11-3; clone_size: -; d_call: -; cdr3_nt: TGTGCCAGCAGCTTATTTTTTGCGGCAGGGGCGCAAGAGACCCAGTACTTC; cdr3_aa: CASSLFFAAGAQETQYF
j_call: TRBJ1-2; v_call: TRBV9; clone_size: -; d_call: TRBD1; cdr3_nt: TGTGCCAGCAGCGTTAAACCCGGGACAGGGGCCTATGGCTACACCTTC; cdr3_aa: CASSVKPGTGAYGYTF
j_call: TRBJ1-4; v_call: TRBV5-6; clone_size: -; d_call: TRBD1; cdr3_nt: TGTGCCAGCAGGAGACAGGGGACTAATGAAAAACTGTTTTTT; cdr3_aa: CASRRQGTNEKLFF
j_call: TRBJ2-4; v_call: TRBV11-1; clone_size: -; d_call: -; cdr3_nt: TGTGCCAGCAGCGGGGGACTCGATTTTCAGTACTTC; cdr3_aa: CASSGGLDFQYF
j_call: TRBJ2-1; v_call: TRBV9; clone_size: -; d_call: TRBD2; cdr3_nt: TGTGCCAGCAGCGTAAAGCTACTAGCGGGACTCGGGAATGAGCAGTTCTTC; cdr3_aa: CASSVKLLAGLGNEQFF
j_call: TRBJ2-3; v_call: TRBV24-1; clone_size: -; d_call: -; cdr3_nt: TGTGCCACCAGTGATAATTCCCGGGCAGGGATTACAGATACGCAGTATTTT; cdr3_aa: CATSDNSRAGITDTQYF
j_call: TRBJ1-1; v_call: TRBV5-5; clone_size: -; d_call: -; cdr3_nt: TGTGCCAGCAGCTTGTTGTCCGGGAACACTGAAGCTTTCTTT; cdr3_aa: CASSLLSGNTEAFF
j_call: TRBJ2-6; v_call: TRBV5-6; clone_size: -; d_call: TRBD1; cdr3_nt: TGTGCCAGCAGCTCGCCCGCCGGGACAGGGTATACTGGGGCCAACGTCCTGACTTTC; cdr3_aa: CASSSPAGTGYTGANVLTF
j_call: TRBJ2-7; v_call: TRBV7-2; clone_size: -; d_call: TRBD1; cdr3_nt: TGTGCCAGCAGCTTCCCCCGGACAGGGTCCTACGAGCAGTACTTC; cdr3_aa: CASSFPRTGSYEQYF
j_call: TRBJ1-1; v_call: TRBV7-3; clone_size: -; d_call: -; cdr3_nt: TGTGCCAGCAGCTTAAGGCCCTTGAACACTGAAGCTTTCTTT; cdr3_aa: CASSLRPLNTEAFF
j_call: TRBJ2-7; v_call: TRBV7-6; clone_size: once; d_call: -; cdr3_nt: TGTGCCAGCAGCTTAGGAGGACATTCTTCAAAGTACGAGCAGTACTTC; cdr3_aa: CASSLGGHSSKYEQYF
j_call: TRBJ2-5; v_call: TRBV5-4; clone_size: -; d_call: TRBD2; cdr3_nt: TGTGCCAGCAGCTCCTATAGACTAGCGGGAGTTGAGACCCAGTACTTC; cdr3_aa: CASSSYRLAGVETQYF
j_call: TRBJ1-2; v_call: TRBV19; clone_size: -; d_call: TRBD1; cdr3_nt: TGTGCCAGTAGTGCCGGACAGGTAGCTAACTATGGCTACACCTTC; cdr3_aa: CASSAGQVANYGYTF
j_call: TRBJ2-3; v_call: TRBV7-3; clone_size: few; d_call: TRBD1; cdr3_nt: TGTGCCAGCAGCTTCTCGGGACAGCGCACAGATACGCAGTATTTT; cdr3_aa: CASSFSGQRTDTQYF
j_call: TRBJ2-6; v_call: TRBV5-1; clone_size: -; d_call: TRBD1; cdr3_nt: TGCGCCAGCAGCTTAAGACAGGGTCCCGTCTCTGGGGCCAACGTCCTGACTTTC; cdr3_aa: CASSLRQGPVSGANVLTF
j_call: TRBJ1-1; v_call: TRBV9; clone_size: -; d_call: TRBD1; cdr3_nt: TGTGCCAGCACCGTAGCCGGGACAGGGGTTACTGAAGCTTTCTTT; cdr3_aa: CASTVAGTGVTEAFF
j_call: TRBJ2-6; v_call: TRBV28; clone_size: -; d_call: TRBD2; cdr3_nt: TGTGCCAGCAGCTTTCTAGCGGGAGGGCCTGGGGCCAACGTCCTGACTTTC; cdr3_aa: CASSFLAGGPGANVLTF
j_call: TRBJ1-5; v_call: TRBV7-2; clone_size: -; d_call: -; cdr3_nt: TGTGCCAGCAGCTATCAGATTCGTCAGCCCCAGCATTTT; cdr3_aa: CASSYQIRQPQHF
j_call: TRBJ2-7; v_call: TRBV5-4; clone_size: few; d_call: -; cdr3_nt: TGTGCCAGCAGCTCAGGGGGCGGGAGAAGGTACGAGCAGTACTTC; cdr3_aa: CASSSGGGRRYEQYF
j_call: TRBJ2-5; v_call: TRBV27; clone_size: -; d_call: -; cdr3_nt: TGTGCCAGCAGTTTATGGGCTAGCTCACGTGAGACCCAGTACTTC; cdr3_aa: CASSLWASSRETQYF
j_call: TRBJ2-3; v_call: TRBV7-2; clone_size: once; d_call: TRBD2; cdr3_nt: TGTGCCAGCAGTTCTCGACTAGCGGGAGGCACAGATACGCAGTATTTT; cdr3_aa: CASSSRLAGGTDTQYF
j_call: TRBJ1-1; v_call: TRBV5-4; clone_size: -; d_call: TRBD1; cdr3_nt: TGTGCCAGCAGCTTTACGGACAGGGGTGACACTGAAGCTTTCTTT; cdr3_aa: CASSFTDRGDTEAFF
j_call: TRBJ2-1; v_call: TRBV28; clone_size: -; d_call: -; cdr3_nt: TGTGCCAGCAGTTTAACTCTCTTCTCCTACAATGAGCAGTTCTTC; cdr3_aa: CASSLTLFSYNEQFF
j_call: TRBJ2-5; v_call: TRBV11-3; clone_size: -; d_call: TRBD1; cdr3_nt: TGTGCCAGCAGCTTGAAGTCGGGACAGGGAGGAATCCAAGAGACCCAGTACTTC; cdr3_aa: CASSLKSGQGGIQETQYF
j_call: TRBJ1-2; v_call: TRBV21-1; clone_size: -; d_call: -; cdr3_nt: TGTGCCAGTAGTCGCCCCGGCAGGAGCCGTGGAGGATACTATGGCTACACCTTC; cdr3_aa: CASSRPGRSRGGYYGYTF
j_call: TRBJ2-5; v_call: TRBV24-1; clone_size: -; d_call: TRBD1; cdr3_nt: TGTGCCACCAGTGATCCAGGGGGAGTTGAGAAGACCCAGTACTTC; cdr3_aa: CATSDPGGVEKTQYF
j_call: TRBJ1-3; v_call: TRBV6-4; clone_size: -; d_call: -; cdr3_nt: TGTGCCAGCAGTGTAACAGGGAGTTCTGGAAACACCATATATTTT; cdr3_aa: CASSVTGSSGNTIYF
j_call: TRBJ2-7; v_call: TRBV5-4; clone_size: -; d_call: -; cdr3_nt: TGTGCCAGCAGCTTGGGGCAGGGCCGCGAGCAGTACTTC; cdr3_aa: CASSLGQGREQYF
j_call: TRBJ2-4; v_call: TRBV28; clone_size: -; d_call: -; cdr3_nt: TGTGCCAGCAGTCCGACGGGTGAATTAGCCAAAAACATTCAGTACTTC; cdr3_aa: CASSPTGELAKNIQYF
j_call: TRBJ2-1; v_call: TRBV6-2/TRBV6-3; clone_size: -; d_call: -; cdr3_nt: TGTGCCAGCAGCGACAGCTACAATGAGCAGTTCTTC; cdr3_aa: CASSDSYNEQFF
j_call: TRBJ2-7; v_call: TRBV29-1; clone_size: -; d_call: -; cdr3_nt: TGCAGCGCTAGTGTCGGGACACCCTACGAGCAGTACTTC; cdr3_aa: CSASVGTPYEQYF
j_call: TRBJ2-1; v_call: TRBV28; clone_size: -; d_call: -; cdr3_nt: TGTGCCAGCAGTCCCTATCGGGGGAGCGGTTACAATGAGCAGTTCTTC; cdr3_aa: CASSPYRGSGYNEQFF
j_call: TRBJ1-5; v_call: TRBV6-1; clone_size: -; d_call: -; cdr3_nt: TGTGCCAGCAGTGAACCCAAGGGTAAGGGGCAGCCCCAGCATTTT; cdr3_aa: CASSEPKGKGQPQHF
j_call: TRBJ2-1; v_call: TRBV20-1; clone_size: -; d_call: -; cdr3_nt: TGCAGTGCTAGAGATGAGCCGAAGCAGTTCTTC; cdr3_aa: CSARDEPKQFF
j_call: TRBJ2-1; v_call: TRBV24-1; clone_size: -; d_call: -; cdr3_nt: TGTGCCACCAGTGATTTCACTCCAAGCTCCTACAATGAGCAGTTCTTC; cdr3_aa: CATSDFTPSSYNEQFF
j_call: TRBJ1-1; v_call: TRBV18; clone_size: -; d_call: -; cdr3_nt: TGTGCCAGCTCACCCCGGTTATGGAACACTGAAGCTTTCTTT; cdr3_aa: CASSPRLWNTEAFF
j_call: TRBJ2-4; v_call: TRBV19; clone_size: -; d_call: TRBD2; cdr3_nt: TGTGCCAGTAGTCCCCGGGGGGGGCAGGACATTCAGTACTTC; cdr3_aa: CASSPRGGQDIQYF
j_call: TRBJ2-2; v_call: TRBV7-9; clone_size: -; d_call: TRBD2; cdr3_nt: TGTGCCAGCAGCTTAGGGAGCGGGATAAGCTCCGGGGAGCTGTTTTTT; cdr3_aa: CASSLGSGISSGELFF
j_call: TRBJ2-7; v_call: TRBV28; clone_size: -; d_call: TRBD2; cdr3_nt: TGTGCCAGCAGCCTCCTAGCGGGTGATCGGGACGAGCAGTACTTC; cdr3_aa: CASSLLAGDRDEQYF
j_call: TRBJ1-2; v_call: TRBV19; clone_size: -; d_call: -; cdr3_nt: TGTGCCAGTACCCAAGGGAGCAGACCTAACTATGGCTACACCTTC; cdr3_aa: CASTQGSRPNYGYTF
j_call: TRBJ2-1; v_call: TRBV4-2; clone_size: -; d_call: TRBD2; cdr3_nt: TGTGCCAGCAGCCAACCGGGACTAGCCTACAATGAGCAGTTCTTC; cdr3_aa: CASSQPGLAYNEQFF
j_call: TRBJ2-3; v_call: TRBV19; clone_size: -; d_call: TRBD2; cdr3_nt: TGTGCCAGTAGCCTAGCGGCGTCAACCACAGATACGCAGTATTTT; cdr3_aa: CASSLAASTTDTQYF
j_call: TRBJ2-5; v_call: TRBV27; clone_size: -; d_call: -; cdr3_nt: TGTGCCAGCAGTAGCTACGGTGACAGGCCGGCGACCCAGTACTTC; cdr3_aa: CASSSYGDRPATQYF
j_call: TRBJ2-7; v_call: TRBV4-2; clone_size: -; d_call: -; cdr3_nt: TGTGCCAGCAGCCAAGAAATCTTGATCTCGACTAGGATAGACTCCTACGAGCAGTACTTC; cdr3_aa: CASSQEILISTRIDSYEQYF
j_call: TRBJ2-7; v_call: TRBV3-1/TRBV3-2; clone_size: -; d_call: TRBD1; cdr3_nt: TGTGCCAGCAGCCTCCATTCCACTACGGGACAGGGATCCTACGAGCAGTACTTC; cdr3_aa: CASSLHSTTGQGSYEQYF
j_call: TRBJ1-5; v_call: TRBV28; clone_size: once; d_call: -; cdr3_nt: TGTGCCAGCAACGACAGGTGGCAGAGGCCCCAGCATTTT; cdr3_aa: CASNDRWQRPQHF
j_call: TRBJ2-2; v_call: TRBV24-1; clone_size: once; d_call: -; cdr3_nt: TGTGCCACCAGTAGGGCGGGGCCGAACACCGGGGAGCTGTTTTTT; cdr3_aa: CATSRAGPNTGELFF
j_call: TRBJ2-4; v_call: TRBV3-1/TRBV3-2; clone_size: -; d_call: TRBD2; cdr3_nt: TGTGCCAGCACTACGGGGGGGAAAGGATACATTCAGTACTTC; cdr3_aa: CASTTGGKGYIQYF
j_call: TRBJ2-2; v_call: TRBV7-9; clone_size: -; d_call: -; cdr3_nt: TGTGCCAGCAGCTCGGGGACTCGGAACACCGGGGAGCTGTTTTTT; cdr3_aa: CASSSGTRNTGELFF
j_call: TRBJ2-5; v_call: TRBV6-2/TRBV6-3; clone_size: -; d_call: -; cdr3_nt: TGTGCCAGCAGCCCGATGGGACACGCACAAGAGACCCAGTACTTC; cdr3_aa: CASSPMGHAQETQYF
j_call: TRBJ1-2; v_call: TRBV4-1; clone_size: once; d_call: TRBD1; cdr3_nt: TGCGCCAGCAGCCGGGGGTCGACAGGGGGGGACTATGGCTACACCTTC; cdr3_aa: CASSRGSTGGDYGYTF
j_call: TRBJ2-1; v_call: TRBV2; clone_size: -; d_call: -; cdr3_nt: TGTGCCAGCAGGCAGGGGTGGAATGAGCAGTTCTTC; cdr3_aa: CASRQGWNEQFF
j_call: TRBJ1-4; v_call: TRBV28; clone_size: -; d_call: -; cdr3_nt: TGTGCCAGCAGCACCCGCTCAGGGGCCGTTAATGAAAAACTGTTTTTT; cdr3_aa: CASSTRSGAVNEKLFF
j_call: TRBJ2-1; v_call: TRBV5-3; clone_size: -; d_call: TRBD2; cdr3_nt: TGTGCCAGAACCGAAAGACTAGCGGGAGTCGTGAAGTTCTTC; cdr3_aa: CARTERLAGVVKFF